This passage covers 30 T cell receptor beta chains from one sample sequenced in a study of blood T cell repertoires in COVID-19. TCRdb keeps only in-frame clones here, not all; method: immunoSEQ multiplex PCR. The sample has about 220,000 clones; around 86% are singletons. The sequenced sample consisted of peripheral blood. The receptors stem from a woman in her 70s with COVID-19, enrolled during active disease.

This chain uses TRBV7-6 with TRBJ2-7, with 15 bases fitting TRBD2. This CDR3 is 17 amino acids long. Per the germline V gene, CDR1 is SGHVS and CDR2 is FNYEAQ. V lost 4 bases and J lost 4; bases outside the gene matches: 8. The CDR3 bases are TGTGCCAGCAGCTCGTCTTCCGGGACTAGCGGGAGGTACGAGCAGTACTTC. Translated: CASSSSSGTSGRYEQYF.

In this sample, this clone turned up a few times. This chain connects TRBV15 to TRBJ1-5, with TRBD1 matching 7 bases. The CDR3 length is 15 residues. V lost 0 bases, J lost 7 bases, and 6 bases stayed unmatched. Per the germline V gene, CDR1 is LNHNV and CDR2 is YYDKDF (reference sequence). CDR3 sequence: CATSRETGLGQPQHF. The CDR3 DNA is TGTGCCACCAGCAGAGAGACAGGGCTCGGGCAGCCCCAGCATTTT.

The chain is built from TRBV7-8 and TRBJ2-7; TRBD2 aligns across 10 bases. J lost 0 bases, V lost 2 bases, and 1 base had no gene match. The CDR3 has 15 residues. The germline gives CDR1 SGHVS, CDR2 FQNEAQ. As DNA, the CDR3 is TGTGCCAGCAGCTTACTAGCGGGAGACTCCTACGAGCAGTACTTC. Its protein product is CASSLLAGDSYEQYF. Supplemented by reference TRBV7-8 and TRBJ2-7, the full variable domain reads GAGVSQSPRYKVAKRGQDVALRCDPISGHVSLFWYQQALGQGPEFLTYFQNEAQLDKSGLPSDRFFAERPEGSVSTLKIQRTQQEDSAVYLCASSLLAGDSYEQYFGPGTRLTVT.

V usage is TRBV7-6 and J usage is TRBJ2-3, with 15 bases lining up with TRBD2. From germline, CDR1 is SGHVS and CDR2 FNYEAQ. Trimming cost V 6 bases and J 2 bases; bases outside gene matches: 9. CDR3 size: 18 residues. DNA for the CDR3: TGTGCCAGCAGGGTTGGACTAGCGGGAGGGTCGAACACAGATACGCAGTATTTT. This gives the protein CASRVGLAGGSNTDTQYF.

V and J are TRBV27 and TRBJ2-7; tentatively, D is TRBD1 (7 bases). This CDR3 spans 16 amino acids. Trimming shortened V by 6 bases and J by 0 bases, and 18 bases separated the two germline ends. The germline gives CDR1 MNHEY, CDR2 SMNVEV (reference sequence). The CDR3, as DNA: TGTGCCAGCAGGAGGGACTCGGGACAGAGCTCCTACGAGCAGTACTTC. Translation gives CASRRDSGQSSYEQYF.

The chain recombines TRBV13 with TRBJ2-3; 14 nucleotides line up with TRBD2. Germline lookup yields CDR1 PRHDT and CDR2 FYEKMQ (reference sequence). This CDR3 is 16 amino acids long. The V and J ends lost 5 bases and 4 bases, in that order; junction bases with no gene match: 5. CDR3 coding DNA: TGTGCCAGCAGCCCCGGGACTAGCGGGAGCCCAGATACGCAGTATTTT. This translates into CASSPGTSGSPDTQYF.

This chain joins TRBV6-6 and TRBJ1-1; 7 nucleotides match TRBD1. The CDR3 extends over 16 amino acids. Germline CDR1 reads MNHNY; CDR2 reads SVGAGI (reference sequence). The V gene end was trimmed by 0 bases and the J gene end by 1 base; junction bases not matched to a gene: 5. CDR3 DNA sequence: TGTGCCAGCAGTTACTCGAAGGGGGCAGGGAACACTGAAGCTTTCTTT. Its protein product is CASSYSKGAGNTEAFF.

This rearrangement joins TRBV4-3 to TRBJ1-2; no firm D call. The V and J ends lost 1 base and 10 bases respectively, with 7 bases between them. Germline-derived CDR1 and CDR2 are LGHNA and YSLEER. The CDR3 extends over 11 amino acids. The CDR3 loop reads CASSQAQVYTF. The CDR3 DNA is TGCGCCAGCAGCCAAGCTCAGGTCTACACCTTC.

The rearrangement joins TRBV5-1 to TRBJ1-6; 9 bases line up with TRBD1. CDR3 length: 18 residues. CDR1 and CDR2 from the germline V gene are SGHRS and YFSETQ. The junction had 9 bases not matched to a gene; V was cut back by 0 bases and J by 5 bases. The CDR3 region is CASSLVPGQGTHNSPLHF. CDR3 DNA: TGCGCCAGCAGCTTGGTCCCCGGACAGGGGACCCATAATTCACCCCTCCACTTT.

The chain combines TRBV11-3 with TRBJ2-3; tentatively, D is TRBD2 (7 bases). The CDR3 runs to 14 residues. V shed 3 bases and J shed 3 bases, with 10 bases lying between them. The germline gives CDR1 SGHNT, CDR2 YENEEA. Written as DNA, the CDR3 is TGTGCCAGCAGCTTCGGGGGGCGGACAGATACGCAGTATTTT. Residues: CASSFGGRTDTQYF.

The chain's CDR3 is CASSWVLAGSTDTQYF. The DNA of the CDR3 is TGTGCCAGCAGCTGGGTACTAGCGGGTTCCACAGATACGCAGTATTTT. The chain uses TRBV7-8 and TRBJ2-3; TRBD2 matches at 9 bases. Germline V gene sequence: CDR1 SGHVS, CDR2 FQNEAQ. The CDR3 has 16 amino acids. J gave up 2 bases and V 4 bases, and 7 bases lay outside the gene matches.

The J gene is TRBJ2-5, the V gene TRBV7-9; D might be TRBD1 (5 bases). Germline CDR1 and CDR2: SEHNR and FQNEAQ (reference sequence). V shed 0 bases and J shed 1 base, with 9 bases lying between them. The length of the CDR3 is 15 residues. The CDR3 sequence: CASSLALGRQETQYF. CDR3 coding DNA: TGTGCCAGCAGCTTAGCCCTGGGGCGCCAAGAGACCCAGTACTTC.

This chain connects TRBV28 to TRBJ2-7; D is uncertain. V gave up 7 bases and J gave up 4 bases, with 11 bases separating them. There are 12 residues in the CDR3. The V gene's germline CDR1 is MDHEN and CDR2 SYDVKM. The CDR3 nucleotides are TGTGCCAGCACCTCTAGGAGATACGAGCAGTACTTC. This codes for CASTSRRYEQYF. Full variable domain (rest looked up from reference TRBV28 and TRBJ2-7): DVKVTQSSRYLVKRTGEKVFLECVQDMDHENMFWYRQDPGLGLRLIYFSYDVKMKEKGDIPEGYSVSREKKERFSLILESASTNQTSMYLCASTSRRYEQYFGPGTRLTVT.

The genes are TRBV6-2 or TRBV6-3 and TRBJ1-5; TRBD1 is a possible D gene (6 bases). Trimming pared 6 bases from V and 5 bases from J, leaving 17 bases between. CDR3 length: 15 amino acids. In germline, CDR1 is MNHEY, CDR2 SVGEGT. The CDR3 sequence: CASSFGGAGHQPQHF. The CDR3 nucleotides read TGTGCCAGCAGCTTCGGGGGGGCAGGTCATCAGCCCCAGCATTTT.

The V gene is TRBV10-3, the J gene TRBJ1-1; tentatively, D is TRBD1 (5 bases). The germline V gene encodes CDR1 ENHRY and CDR2 SYGVKD. The CDR3 has 14 amino acids. V was clipped by 0 bases and J by 10 bases, with 15 bases between them. In nucleotides, the CDR3 is TGTGCCATCAGTGAGTCTTCCGGGGGGACGGGAGCTTTCTTT. Translated: CAISESSGGTGAFF.

The rearrangement joins TRBV5-1 to TRBJ2-7; TRBD1 agrees at 8 bases. Germline V gene lookup returns CDR1 SGHRS and CDR2 YFSETQ. The CDR3 spans 15 residues. Trimming took 4 bases from V and 5 from J; bases not matched to a gene: 11. The CDR3 spells CASSPGLLDRDEQYF. CDR3 DNA: TGCGCCAGCAGCCCTGGGCTCCTGGACAGGGACGAGCAGTACTTC.

The chain couples TRBV24-1 to TRBJ2-3; TRBD2 matches at 7 bases. V lost 6 bases to trimming and J lost 0 bases; unmatched junction nucleotides: 5. The CDR3 extends over 15 amino acids. CDR1 is KGHDR and CDR2 is SFDVKD in the germline V gene. The CDR3 spells CATSSVSGSTDTQYF. DNA for the CDR3: TGTGCCACCAGTTCGGTTAGCGGGAGCACAGATACGCAGTATTTT.

The sample holds a few counts of this clone. J is TRBJ1-1 and V is TRBV18; D is uncertain. The V and J ends lost 4 bases and 5 bases respectively, with 11 bases between them. In germline, CDR1 is KGHSH, CDR2 LQKENI. This CDR3 is built from 13 residues. The CDR3 reads CASSLPTRTEAFF. In DNA form, the CDR3 reads TGTGCCAGCTCACTCCCCACTCGTACTGAAGCTTTCTTT.

The chain is built from TRBV18 and TRBJ1-6; D not resolved. The CDR3 contains 15 residues. V was cut by 3 bases and J by 6 bases, with 12 bases left in between. CDR1 and CDR2 from the germline V gene are KGHSH and LQKENI. In DNA, the CDR3 is TGTGCCAGCTCACCGGAGCCGGGTCCTAATTCACCCCTCCACTTT. Translated: CASSPEPGPNSPLHF. Full variable domain (outside the CDR3, taken from reference TRBV18 and TRBJ1-6): NAGVMQNPRHLVRRRGQEARLRCSPMKGHSHVYWYRQLPEEGLKFMVYLQKENIIDESGMPKERFSAEFPKEGPSILRIQQVVRGDSAAYFCASSPEPGPNSPLHFGNGTRLTVT.

V gene TRBV7-3 combines with J gene TRBJ2-5; D unresolved. Germline CDR1 is SGHTA and CDR2 is FQGTGA. This CDR3 has 13 amino acids. Trimming shortened V by 2 bases and J by 1 base, and 5 bases separated the two germline ends. CDR3 nucleotide sequence: TGTGCCAGCAGCTTACAGTCCCAAGAGACCCAGTACTTC. As protein: CASSLQSQETQYF.

The chain links TRBV6-2 or TRBV6-3 to TRBJ1-1; weak D call: TRBD1 (5 bases). Trimming stripped 5 bases from V and 1 base from J, with 17 bases between. This CDR3 comprises 16 residues. Germline assignment: CDR1 MNHEY and CDR2 SVGEGT. The CDR3 protein is CASSTPHPTGNTEAFF. CDR3 DNA sequence: TGTGCCAGCAGTACACCCCACCCCACAGGGAACACTGAAGCTTTCTTT.

The chain combines TRBV5-6 with TRBJ2-7, with D possibly matching TRBD1 (6 bases). Per the germline V gene, CDR1 is SGHDT and CDR2 is YYEEEE. The germline V and J ends were trimmed by 7 bases and 1 base, with 24 bases remaining between them. The CDR3 is made up of 17 amino acids. The CDR3 loop reads CASDLGGRLVRSYEQYF. The CDR3 coding sequence is TGTGCCAGCGACCTTGGGGGCCGATTGGTCCGATCCTACGAGCAGTACTTC.

The table lists this clone with a count of one. This sequence joins TRBV29-1 and TRBJ1-3; D perhaps matches TRBD1 (5 bases). This CDR3 contains 13 residues. CDR1 and CDR2 from the germline V gene are SQVTM and ANQGSEA. Trimming took off 4 bases at V and 2 bases at J, with 9 bases between the two ends. The CDR3 region is CSVVRQPGNTIYF. Here the CDR3 DNA reads TGCAGCGTTGTTAGACAGCCTGGAAACACCATATATTTT.

This clone was observed a few times. The rearrangement links TRBV28 to TRBJ2-7; D not certain. The CDR3 consists of 14 residues. The V gene lost 5 bases and the J gene lost 4 bases, with 15 bases spanning the gap. Germline V CDR1 and CDR2: MDHEN, SYDVKM. Here the CDR3 DNA reads TGTGCCAGCAGTCGGCCGCCACTAAAATACGAGCAGTACTTC. Its translation: CASSRPPLKYEQYF.

The J gene is TRBJ2-5, the V gene TRBV5-1; D possibly corresponds to TRBD2 (6 bases). Germline values: CDR1 SGHRS, CDR2 YFSETQ. Trimming pared 5 bases from V and 1 base from J, leaving 15 bases between. This CDR3 spans 15 amino acids. The CDR3 loop is CASSTIGGIQETQYF. The CDR3 DNA is TGCGCCAGCAGTACGATTGGGGGGATCCAAGAGACCCAGTACTTC.

J is TRBJ1-2 and V is TRBV3-1 (or the pseudogene TRBV3-2), with 8 bases lining up with TRBD1. In germline, CDR1 is LGHDT, CDR2 YNNKEL (reference sequence). With V trimmed by 4 bases and J by 2 bases, 18 bases remained unmatched. The CDR3 spans 19 residues. CDR3 nucleotide sequence: TGTGCCAGCAGCCCAAGGCCCGGACAGGGACTTGGATCAAACTATGGCTACACCTTC. This translates into CASSPRPGQGLGSNYGYTF.

The genes are TRBV28 and TRBJ2-7; 10 bases agree with TRBD2. In germline, CDR1 is MDHEN, CDR2 SYDVKM. V lost 4 bases to trimming and J lost 7 bases; unmatched junction nucleotides: 13. This CDR3 is built from 16 residues. CDR3 sequence: CASSSPSSGSLWEQYF. The CDR3 DNA reads as TGTGCCAGCAGTTCCCCCTCTAGCGGGAGTTTGTGGGAGCAGTACTTC.

The chain is built from TRBV4-3 and TRBJ1-3, with a weak D call TRBD1 (5 bases). Trimming shortened V by 0 bases and J by 2 bases, and 14 bases separated the two germline ends. The CDR3 spans 17 residues. Per the germline V gene, CDR1 is LGHNA and CDR2 is YSLEER. Here the CDR3 reads CASSQELQGRAGNTIYF. In DNA, the CDR3 is TGCGCCAGCAGCCAAGAATTGCAGGGAAGGGCTGGAAACACCATATATTTT.

This clone has a handful of counts. V gene TRBV5-4 combines with J gene TRBJ2-7, with 13 bases that match TRBD2. The CDR3 totals 15 residues. The V gene's germline CDR1 is SGHNT and CDR2 YYREEE (reference sequence). The junction had 6 bases not matched to a gene; V was cut back by 3 bases and J by 6 bases. CDR3 sequence reads: CASSSKTSGRSEQYF. As DNA, the CDR3 is TGTGCCAGCAGCTCGAAGACTAGCGGGAGGTCCGAGCAGTACTTC.

The chain employs TRBV19 and TRBJ1-5, with 8 bases that match TRBD1. Germline V gene sequence: CDR1 LNHDA, CDR2 SQIVND (reference sequence). V shed 2 bases, J shed 2 bases, and the junction held 8 bases outside the gene matches. The CDR3 spans 17 residues. CDR3 in DNA: TGTGCCAGTAGTATAAGGGCGACAGGGGTTGGCAATCAGCCCCAGCATTTT. Translated, it gives CASSIRATGVGNQPQHF.